Here is one T cell receptor beta chain with its context. As yet, its antigen is unknown. The sample's time point: newly diagnosed GD, antithyroid drugs for less than 3 months. The TCR library used RNA extracted from PBMCs. The TCR beta library used iRepertoire HTBI primers with Arm-PCR amplification of CDR3. In TCRdb, the multiplex PCR reads were re-called with MiXCR into one record per CDR3 protein. The repertoire has 440,000 or so distinct CDR3 sequences, more than 12% of them found once; the top ten carry 16%. This sample was included in a study of regulatory T cells in long-lasting Graves disease. This CDR3 comprises 16 residues. Between the trimmed V and J ends, which lost 0 bases and 0 bases, there was a span of 11 bases. Germline V gene sequence: CDR1 LNHNV, CDR2 YYDKDF (reference sequence). Study-wide results and caveats: TCR diversity was lower in persistent than newly diagnosed Graves' disease. Favoring TRBV28, TRBJ1-2 and TRBJ2-5 was a feature seen in persistent disease.

These data are also associated with another study on T cells in Graves' hyperthyroidism and ophthalmopathy. This second study notes: Based on clinical symptoms, serum thyroxine and TRAb, thyroid ultrasound and orbital computed tomography, diagnoses were reached. With a median lead of about 6.9 months before onset, the model predicted ophthalmopathy.

The chain combines TRBV15 with TRBJ1-1; no clear D. Sequenced here: peripheral blood mononuclear cells (PBMCs), sampled at new diagnosis, from a patient treated with antithyroid drugs. The origin of this receptor is a woman aged 30 to 39 with Graves disease. This chain's CDR3 is CATSRDRGSLNTEAFF. CDR3 DNA sequence: TGTGCCACCAGCAGAGATCGCGGCAGCCTGAACACTGAAGCTTTCTTT.